This T cell receptor beta chain appears in the sequencing data of a study of OX40 agonist ivuxolimab in advanced cancers. The study's findings and limits: Average numbers of expanded clones were greater in CD8+ T cells than in CD4+. Clonal expansion in partial responders at 0.1-3.0 mg/kg ranked among the lowest.

The CDR3 sequence is 13 residues long. Trimming left V 1 base short and J 0 bases short, with 1 base between. The germline gives CDR1 SGHVS, CDR2 FNYEAQ. No patient had autoimmune disease or received systemic immunosuppression. Only in-frame clones appear in the TCRdb table, and some are missing; sequencing was by immunoSEQ multiplex PCR. This sample has tens of thousands of clones, with about 82% found just once. A word on this clone: Its matching antigen is unknown.

The sequence was collected from an adult with an advanced solid tumor such as melanoma, head and neck, liver or kidney cancer. The sequencing used CD4+ or CD8+ T cells sorted from blood, collected in a trial of the OX40 agonist ivuxolimab. V and J are TRBV7-6 and TRBJ1-5; D is unclear. The CDR3: CASSLDSNQPQHF. The DNA for the CDR3 is TGTGCCAGCAGCTTAGATAGCAATCAGCCCCAGCATTTT.